This T cell receptor (beta chain) was recovered during a study of blood T cell repertoires in COVID-19. Profiling relied on immunoSEQ multiplex PCR, and the TCRdb table lists in-frame clones only, not all of them. The sample lists 100,000 to 150,000 clones, around 87% seen once, with 3% to 4.5% in the top ten. The CDR3 has 17 amino acids. V lost 4 bases, J lost 2 bases, and 5 bases stayed unmatched. Per germline, CDR1 SGHAT and CDR2 FQNNGV. What was sequenced was peripheral blood. The chain recombines TRBV11-2 with TRBJ1-4; 12 bases agree with TRBD1. The clonotype comes from a woman aged 60 to 75 with acute or convalescent COVID-19. The CDR3 is CASSSGQGARTNEKLFF. For the CDR3, the DNA is TGTGCCAGCAGCTCGGGACAGGGGGCGAGGACTAATGAAAAACTGTTTTTT. The complete variable domain, with remaining parts taken from reference TRBV11-2 and TRBJ1-4, reads EAGVAQSPRYKIIEKRQSVAFWCNPISGHATLYWYQQILGQGPKLLIQFQNNGVVDDSQLPKDRFSAERLKGVDSTLKIQPAKLEDSAVYLCASSSGQGARTNEKLFFGSGTQLSVL.